The rows below give T cell receptor beta chains drawn from one sample of a study of blood T cell repertoires in COVID-19. Clones were sequenced by immunoSEQ multiplex PCR, and TCRdb holds only the in-frame ones, with some missing. The table records roughly 100,000 clones, approximately 76% of them present only once. The specimen sequenced was peripheral blood. These receptors were taken from a woman in her seventies with acute or convalescent COVID-19. The CDR3 runs from the conserved cysteine through the conserved F or W. D genes are given only for firm matches. Only part of the rows carry a size: once, few, many, or a class if the clone is expanded.

J gene: TRBJ2-1; V gene: TRBV27; D gene: .; clone size: few; CDR3 DNA: TGTGCCAGCAGTTCAGTAGTTTTTACTAGGCAGTTCTTC; CDR3 protein: CASSSVVFTRQFF
J gene: TRBJ1-1; V gene: TRBV6-6; D gene: TRBD1; clone size: .; CDR3 DNA: TGTGCCAGCAGTTATGGGGACAGGGGGAACACTGAAGCTTTCTTT; CDR3 protein: CASSYGDRGNTEAFF
J gene: TRBJ2-5; V gene: TRBV21-1; D gene: .; clone size: .; CDR3 DNA: TGTGCCAGCAGCAATTGGGCGGGGGGGCCGGAGACCCAGTACTTC; CDR3 protein: CASSNWAGGPETQYF
J gene: TRBJ1-6; V gene: TRBV6-2/TRBV6-3; D gene: TRBD1; clone size: few; CDR3 DNA: TGTGCCAGCAGTTTTGAGATCGGACAGGGATTAATGAATTCACCCCTCCACTTT; CDR3 protein: CASSFEIGQGLMNSPLHF
J gene: TRBJ2-2; V gene: TRBV5-1; D gene: TRBD1; clone size: .; CDR3 DNA: TGCGCCAGCAGCTCGACCGTGACAGGGGCCGGGGAGCTGTTTTTT; CDR3 protein: CASSSTVTGAGELFF
J gene: TRBJ1-2; V gene: TRBV5-4; D gene: TRBD1; clone size: once; CDR3 DNA: TGTGCCAGCAGCTCCCCCGGGACAGGGTCCGTCTATGGCTACACCTTC; CDR3 protein: CASSSPGTGSVYGYTF
J gene: TRBJ2-1; V gene: TRBV12-3/TRBV12-4; D gene: TRBD2; clone size: .; CDR3 DNA: TGTGCCAGCAGCAAAAATGGCGGGGGGCAGTTCTTC; CDR3 protein: CASSKNGGGQFF
J gene: TRBJ2-2; V gene: TRBV5-1; D gene: TRBD1; clone size: .; CDR3 DNA: TGCGCCAGCAGCTCGACAGGGTTCACCGGGGAGCTGTTTTTT; CDR3 protein: CASSSTGFTGELFF
J gene: TRBJ1-2; V gene: TRBV25-1; D gene: TRBD1; clone size: .; CDR3 DNA: TGTGCCAGCGCCTATCCGGGACAGGGTAACTATGGCTACACCTTC; CDR3 protein: CASAYPGQGNYGYTF
J gene: TRBJ2-5; V gene: TRBV19; D gene: .; clone size: .; CDR3 DNA: TGTGCCAGTAGTATAGGGCAGGGTATGCCCCAGTACTTC; CDR3 protein: CASSIGQGMPQYF
J gene: TRBJ2-5; V gene: TRBV2; D gene: TRBD1; clone size: .; CDR3 DNA: TGTGCCAGCGTGAGGGACAGGGGGCAAGAGACCCAGTACTTC; CDR3 protein: CASVRDRGQETQYF
J gene: TRBJ1-1; V gene: TRBV5-6; D gene: TRBD1; clone size: once; CDR3 DNA: TGTGCCAGCACCCCAACGGGACAGGTTACTGAAGCTTTCTTT; CDR3 protein: CASTPTGQVTEAFF
J gene: TRBJ1-5; V gene: TRBV30; D gene: .; clone size: .; CDR3 DNA: TGTGCCTGGAGTAAAGCCCGGGGTAATCAGCCCCAGCATTTT; CDR3 protein: CAWSKARGNQPQHF
J gene: TRBJ1-3; V gene: TRBV10-3; D gene: .; clone size: few; CDR3 DNA: TGTGCCGTCAGATCAGGGGTGAGCTCTGGAAACACCATATATTTT; CDR3 protein: CAVRSGVSSGNTIYF
J gene: TRBJ2-1; V gene: TRBV5-1; D gene: TRBD1; clone size: .; CDR3 DNA: TGCGCCAGCAGTTCAGGTGACAGGGCCTCCTACAATGAGCAGTTCTTC; CDR3 protein: CASSSGDRASYNEQFF
J gene: TRBJ2-1; V gene: TRBV24-1; D gene: TRBD1; clone size: many; CDR3 DNA: TGTGCCACCAGTGACCGGGACAGGGGCGCCCGAAATGAGCAGTTCTTC; CDR3 protein: CATSDRDRGARNEQFF